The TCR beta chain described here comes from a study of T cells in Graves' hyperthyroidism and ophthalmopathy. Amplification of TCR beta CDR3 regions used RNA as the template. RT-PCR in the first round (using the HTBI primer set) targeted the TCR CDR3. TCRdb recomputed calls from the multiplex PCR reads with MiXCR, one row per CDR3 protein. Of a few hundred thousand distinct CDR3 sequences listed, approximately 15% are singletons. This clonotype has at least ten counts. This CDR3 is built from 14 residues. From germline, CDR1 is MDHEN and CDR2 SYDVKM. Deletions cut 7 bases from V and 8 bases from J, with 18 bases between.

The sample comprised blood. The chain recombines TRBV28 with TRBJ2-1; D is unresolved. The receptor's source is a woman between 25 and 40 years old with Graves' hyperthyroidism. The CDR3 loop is CASTMQPNSDEQFF. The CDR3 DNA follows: TGTGCCAGCACCATGCAGCCAAACTCGGATGAGCAGTTCTTC.